This TCR beta chain is from a study of T cell responses to AZD1222 COVID-19 vaccine listed by TCRdb under 2021. Regarding the complete study: TCR sequencing covered about 230 trial participants: 207 given two doses of AZD1222 and approximately 25 given two doses of MenACWY control vaccine. Trial participants were enrolled into age subgroups of 18-55, 56-69 and 70-plus years, which contained roughly 150, 30 and 60 TCR-sequenced participants, respectively.

The label giving this sample's time point can be read as: about 28 days (+/-7) after the second vaccine dose. The meaning of the sample's treatment or condition label: meningococcal conjugate vaccine given as trial control. Samples from vaccinated people were obtained from the UK trials COV001 and COV002, which included a single-blind randomized controlled phase 2/3 trial of AZD1222 (ChAdOx1 nCoV-19) in healthy adults. For TCRbeta chain sequencing, PBMC samples were collected from trial participants at day 0 and at day 28 after the second dose. The CDR3 regions of human TCRbeta chains were analyzed by immunosequencing. The authors' pipeline ran thus. Repertoire TCRs were checked for matches against a reference library of SARS-CoV-2-specific TCRs that had been generated using the MIRA antigen-specificity platform. Breadth meant the fraction of unique TCRs that were SARS-CoV-2-associated, whereas depth meant the fraction of total T cells that were SARS-CoV-2-associated. Using the MIRA data, every spike-specific TCR was mapped to the spike region that the TCR reacted to and assigned to either a CD4 or a CD8 class. Log10-transformed breadth and depth values were compared by one-way ANOVA with Sidak's multiple comparisons tests. TCRdb provides this immuneACCESS table in a form limited to in-frame rearrangements. Some clones are lacking; in checked studies, under half of them reflect an unresolved V gene, and why the rest are absent is not known. Clone size and the V and J calls come from that table; the DNA yielded D and trimming. Present in this sample are some 170,000 clones, 85% to 90% of which were seen just once. About 4.1% of the sample is in the top ten clones.

General conclusions and limits of the study: In the small 56-69-year group, the increase in depth fell short of significance, most likely because of low power. The whole spike protein was spanned by vaccine-associated CD4 TCRs, and dominant responses were seen in regions 160-218 and 743-854. A significant rise in spike-specific TCR breadth and depth was observed after two AZD1222 doses relative to day 0 and relative to MenACWY recipients. Participants were mostly white British, with more females than males. The authors suggested clonal diversity may have been underestimated. Because no day 14 peak-response samples were available, repertoires were characterized only after the peak T cell response. Reportedly, close to half of the unique spike-specific TCRs recognized epitopes lying outside the regions that are mutated in the B.1.351 and B.1.1.7 variants. Conclusions about previously exposed vaccinees are limited because only five or six AZD1222 recipients were SARS-CoV-2 seropositive at baseline.

This clone was seen only once. Its binding antigen is unknown. It has no much larger one-base neighbor in the sample; base qualities were not kept. The CDR3 numbers 15 residues from cysteine through phenylalanine. Of the read, only the CDR3 DNA is kept; its 45 bases are in frame from base 1. Between the V and J ends, shortened by 0 bases and 3 bases respectively, the junction contains 10 bases. Reading the germline V gene gives CDR1 SGHRS and CDR2 YFSETQ. Source: peripheral blood, taken 28 days after the second dose of the MenACWY control vaccine. The rearrangement joined TRBV5-1 to TRBJ1-3; the D gene is unclear. This TCR was sampled from an adult who received the MenACWY meningococcal vaccine as a control. The DNA reads as follows: TGCGCCAGCAGCTTGGGTTCCGGGGTTGGAAACACCATATATTTT. The translation is CASSLGSGVGNTIYF.